The clone carrying this T cell receptor beta chain came up many times. TCRdb reprocessed the 5' RACE reads with MiXCR, giving one entry per CDR3 protein. The repertoire has some 71,000 distinct CDR3 sequences, 5.3% of them found once; the top ten carry 2% to 2.5%. This entry belongs to a study of CD8 T cells in ankylosing spondylitis. The sample taken for sequencing was blood, either unsorted or a sorted T cell fraction (not recorded which). This TCR derives from a male donor with ankylosing spondylitis or in good health (not recorded which).

The CDR3 coding sequence is TGTGCCAGCAGCAGAAAGTTTGCCTCTGGAAACACCATATATTTT. Encoded protein: CASSRKFASGNTIYF. This chain connects TRBV5-5 to TRBJ1-3; no reliable D call. CDR1 is SGHKS and CDR2 is YYEKEE in the germline V gene (reference sequence). V was cut by 4 bases and J by 0 bases, with 11 bases left in between. There are 15 residues in the CDR3.